Detailed here is one T cell receptor (beta chain). This clonotype was observed many times. The antigen it binds to is not known. Per-base qualities were not stored, and no clone one base away is much larger. The record originates from a study of T cells in Graves' hyperthyroidism and ophthalmopathy (dated by TCRdb to the late 2010s). Study-level background: Peripheral blood samples were taken at the time of initial diagnosis, prior to any treatment. To identify TCR V-J signatures that set the groups apart, the researchers used a discovery cohort of about a hundred patients, made up of some 41 with Graves' ophthalmopathy and 55 to 65 with stable Graves' hyperthyroidism. Prospective prediction of ophthalmopathy was tested in an independent validation cohort consisting of 18 hyperthyroidism patients and approximately 16 patients who later progressed to ophthalmopathy. The 75 to 100 discovery patients were divided at random into training and test sets in a 7:3 ratio. Thyroid tissue and blood T-cell repertoires from about six Graves' hyperthyroidism patients were also compared in the study. After sampling, hyperthyroidism patients received methimazole starting at 30 mg daily, and ophthalmopathy patients received high-dose intravenous methylprednisolone. The paper reports TCR Vbeta CDR3 sequencing of approximately 130 peripheral blood samples: 43 ophthalmopathy, under 80 hyperthyroidism and 17 progressor patients.

The TCR beta CDR3 regions were amplified from RNA transcripts. The TCR CDR3 was subjected to a first round of RT-PCR using the HTBI primer set and the Qiagen OneStep RT-PCR kit. The libraries were constructed in a second round of multiplex PCR and then size-selected and purified. Paired-end sequencing of the libraries was performed with 100 bp reads on an Illumina HiSeq2000. As for the authors' bioinformatics: SOAPnuke was used to process the raw data, removing reads that contained adapters or uncalled bases, had a mean Phred below 15, or lacked an exact match to the constant primer or identifier. COPE v1.2.5 was used to merge the high-quality paired reads, and each unique nucleotide sequence was defined as a clonotype. Clonotypes were aligned to IMGT TRBV, TRBD and TRBJ reference segments using MiTCR v1.1. The analysis was restricted to V-J combinations with a frequency above 0.0001, which together covered 99% to 99.2% of the repertoires. A TCS score was defined as the ratio between F50 (clonal expansion) and ExV (chaos), using BLOSUM62-based TCRdist between CDR3 peptides within each V-J. Welch's t-statistics and random forest reduced 500 to 550 V-J features to 10 to 15, which were used in a naive Bayes classifier (R e1071). TCRdb took the public reads, trimmed them with fastp at Q25, ran MiXCR for clone calling and kept in-frame beta chains. Each entry merges the rows of one CDR3 protein and shows their most common DNA and genes. The V and J calls were not made by the authors but by TCRdb's processing. The sample table holds around 250,000 distinct CDR3 sequences, of which 13% to 15% were seen once. More than 10% of the sample comes from the top ten.

Hyperthyroidism patients were aged 18 to 65 years and newly diagnosed, with disease duration of less than 2 months. Exclusion was applied to patients with uncontrolled infections, other autoimmune diseases, pregnancy or lactation. Diagnoses were established on the basis of clinical symptoms, serum thyroxine and TRAb, thyroid ultrasound, and orbital computed tomography. Blood from progressor patients was drawn when they were first diagnosed with hyperthyroidism, before any ophthalmopathy symptoms appeared. Ficoll-Paque density gradient centrifugation was used to isolate PBMCs from approximately 10 ml of fresh peripheral blood. Progressor patients were defined as those initially diagnosed with Graves' hyperthyroidism in whom ophthalmopathy developed during follow-up. Trizol reagent was used to extract total RNA, and RNA quality was then checked on an Agilent 2100 Bioanalyzer. Findings and caveats that apply to the study as a whole: No statistical method was used to fix the sample size in advance, and group allocation was not hidden from the investigators. In validation, progression to ophthalmopathy was predicted by the model with almost 71% sensitivity and 72.22% specificity, a median of around 5.9 months before onset. Most expanded thyroid clonotypes (frequency above 0.001) were also detected in blood, a finding suggesting that blood repertoires may reflect thyroid immune responses. A model built on a 13 V-J signature distinguished ophthalmopathy from stable hyperthyroidism, reaching around 88% sensitivity and approximately 81% specificity in cross-validation and 80%/75% in testing.

As encoded in the germline V gene, CDR1 is SNHLY while CDR2 is FYNNEI. The junction carries 20 bases between V and J, which are trimmed by 4 bases and 4 bases respectively. The CDR3, from cysteine to phenylalanine, totals 17 residues. Here the CDR3 DNA is all that survives: 51 bases in frame from base 1. The receptor's source is a middle-aged woman with Graves' hyperthyroidism that later progressed to Graves' ophthalmopathy. Sequencing input: blood. In this chain, TRBV2 is recombined with TRBJ1-5, with TRBD1 perhaps the D gene, on 5 matching bases. DNA sequence: TGTGCCAGCAGTGGAACCAAGGGGACGGAATGGAATCAGCCCCAGCATTTT. It translates as CASSGTKGTEWNQPQHF.